Listed below are T cell receptor beta chains from one sample, sequenced in a study of blood T cell repertoires in COVID-19. Sequencing used immunoSEQ multiplex PCR; TCRdb keeps in-frame clones, though not all of them. The table shows about 85,000 clones, with 75% to 95% occurring only once. Input material: peripheral blood. The receptors here all came from a human donor with active COVID-19. The donor label of this sample is uncertain. CDR3s include the opening cysteine and the closing phenylalanine or tryptophan. The D gene is left open where the match is weak. Where a row states a size, it is once, few, many or the class of an expanded clone; other rows omit it.

CDR3 DNA: TGTGCCAGCGGTTTACCCGGGCAGGGGGCTATTCAGCCCCAGCATTTT
CDR3 protein: CASGLPGQGAIQPQHF
V gene: TRBV5-8
J gene: TRBJ1-5
clone size: NA
D gene: TRBD1

CDR3 DNA: TGTGCCAGCAGTTCAATTATTCGGACCGGACAGACAAGCTCCTACAATGAGCAGTTCTTC
CDR3 protein: CASSSIIRTGQTSSYNEQFF
V gene: TRBV28
J gene: TRBJ2-1
clone size: NA
D gene: NA

CDR3 DNA: TGTGCCAGCGGACTTGTCACAGATACGCAGTATTTT
CDR3 protein: CASGLVTDTQYF
V gene: TRBV2
J gene: TRBJ2-3
clone size: NA
D gene: NA

CDR3 DNA: TGTGCCATCAGTGAGGGGGACAGGGGAGAAGCTTTCTTT
CDR3 protein: CAISEGDRGEAFF
V gene: TRBV10-3
J gene: TRBJ1-1
clone size: NA
D gene: TRBD1

CDR3 DNA: TGTGCCAGCAGCCTCACAGGGGTCGGTCAGCCCCAGCATTTT
CDR3 protein: CASSLTGVGQPQHF
V gene: TRBV7-8
J gene: TRBJ1-5
clone size: NA
D gene: TRBD1

CDR3 DNA: TGCAGCGTTCGGACAGGGAGAATGAACACTGAAGCTTTCTTT
CDR3 protein: CSVRTGRMNTEAFF
V gene: TRBV29-1
J gene: TRBJ1-1
clone size: once
D gene: TRBD1

CDR3 DNA: TGTGCCAGCAGCTTAGGACGGAGTGAGACCCAGTACTTC
CDR3 protein: CASSLGRSETQYF
V gene: TRBV11-3
J gene: TRBJ2-5
clone size: NA
D gene: NA

CDR3 DNA: TGTGCCAGTAGCCCCTGGCAAGCCGGACAGGGCAACTATGGCTACACCTTC
CDR3 protein: CASSPWQAGQGNYGYTF
V gene: TRBV19
J gene: TRBJ1-2
clone size: NA
D gene: TRBD1

CDR3 DNA: TGTGCCAGCAGTCAGTTCACAGGGTTGAGGCAGCCCCAGCATTTT
CDR3 protein: CASSQFTGLRQPQHF
V gene: TRBV3-1/TRBV3-2
J gene: TRBJ1-5
clone size: NA
D gene: NA

CDR3 DNA: TGTGCCAGCAGCTTAGTTACAGGGGGTGCGAATCCGGAGCGCACCATATATTTT
CDR3 protein: CASSLVTGGANPERTIYF
V gene: TRBV7-9
J gene: TRBJ1-3
clone size: NA
D gene: TRBD1

CDR3 DNA: TGCGCATCTTCAAGGGGCACAGGACACAACACCGGGGAGCTGTTTTTT
CDR3 protein: CASSRGTGHNTGELFF
V gene: TRBV4-1
J gene: TRBJ2-2
clone size: NA
D gene: NA

CDR3 DNA: TGTGCCAGCAGCCAAGATGGGCAGTCAGTCTATGGCTACACCTTC
CDR3 protein: CASSQDGQSVYGYTF
V gene: TRBV3-1/TRBV3-2
J gene: TRBJ1-2
clone size: NA
D gene: NA

CDR3 DNA: TGTGCCAGCAGCTTGGGACCAGGGGGCGCCGGCGCTGGAAACACCATATATTTT
CDR3 protein: CASSLGPGGAGAGNTIYF
V gene: TRBV5-6
J gene: TRBJ1-3
clone size: NA
D gene: TRBD1

CDR3 DNA: TGCAGTGCTAGTAGTTGGGACAGGGAACTAGGGACCCAGTACTTC
CDR3 protein: CSASSWDRELGTQYF
V gene: TRBV20-1
J gene: TRBJ2-5
clone size: NA
D gene: TRBD1

CDR3 DNA: TGTGCCAGCAGCTCCCGGGACAGGGATAATGAAAAACTGTTTTTT
CDR3 protein: CASSSRDRDNEKLFF
V gene: TRBV5-4
J gene: TRBJ1-4
clone size: NA
D gene: TRBD1

CDR3 DNA: TGTGCCAGCAGCTTAGATGACAGGTTTGGAAACACCATATATTTT
CDR3 protein: CASSLDDRFGNTIYF
V gene: TRBV11-2
J gene: TRBJ1-3
clone size: NA
D gene: NA

CDR3 DNA: TGTGCCAGCAGCTTAGTAGGGACAGGGGGCTTGTACGAGCAGTACTTC
CDR3 protein: CASSLVGTGGLYEQYF
V gene: TRBV11-2
J gene: TRBJ2-7
clone size: NA
D gene: TRBD1

CDR3 DNA: TGCGCCAGCAGCCAAGATCAATGGGGTTCAGGGGGCCAAGGCAATCAGCCCCAGCATTTT
CDR3 protein: CASSQDQWGSGGQGNQPQHF
V gene: TRBV4-1
J gene: TRBJ1-5
clone size: NA
D gene: TRBD1

CDR3 DNA: TGTGCCAGCAGCCCGGGACAGGGGAACACCGGGGAGCTGTTTTTT
CDR3 protein: CASSPGQGNTGELFF
V gene: TRBV6-5
J gene: TRBJ2-2
clone size: NA
D gene: TRBD1

CDR3 DNA: TGTGCCAGCAGTTACAGTTCTCGGGCTGAAGCTTTCTTT
CDR3 protein: CASSYSSRAEAFF
V gene: TRBV6-5
J gene: TRBJ1-1
clone size: NA
D gene: NA

CDR3 DNA: TGTGCCAGCAGCCACCCTCCCCGGACAGGGGGGGACGAGCAGTACTTC
CDR3 protein: CASSHPPRTGGDEQYF
V gene: TRBV7-9
J gene: TRBJ2-7
clone size: few
D gene: TRBD1

CDR3 DNA: TGCGCCAGCAGCTTGCGTCCGAGGGGGCAGGGCACAGATACGCAGTATTTT
CDR3 protein: CASSLRPRGQGTDTQYF
V gene: TRBV5-1
J gene: TRBJ2-3
clone size: once
D gene: TRBD1

CDR3 DNA: TGTGCCAGCAGCTTAGAAAGGGGCAGCTCCCAGTACTTC
CDR3 protein: CASSLERGSSQYF
V gene: TRBV11-2
J gene: TRBJ2-7
clone size: NA
D gene: NA

CDR3 DNA: TGTGCCAGCAGCCTGGTAGGGGACACAGATACGCAGTATTTT
CDR3 protein: CASSLVGDTDTQYF
V gene: TRBV2
J gene: TRBJ2-3
clone size: NA
D gene: NA